A selection of T cell receptor beta chains follows, all from one sample in a study of blood T cell repertoires in COVID-19. Some clones are missing from TCRdb's copy, which holds only in-frame ones; the method was immunoSEQ multiplex PCR. Here the sample spans roughly 67,000 clones, around 84% being singletons. Sequencing used peripheral blood. The receptors originated from a man in his fifties with acute or convalescent COVID-19. The CDR3 runs from the conserved cysteine through the conserved F or W. The D gene is left open where the match is weak. Some rows mark clone size as missing; the rest say once, few, many or name a class of expanded clone.

>NA|TRBJ2-7|NA|TRBV9
TGTGCCAGCAGCCCCACAGATGGAGGGGCTGGCCACGAGCAGTACTTC
CASSPTDGGAGHEQYF
>NA|TRBJ1-1|NA|TRBV6-4
TGTGCCAGCAGTGACTCGAGTGGCACTGAAGCTTTCTTT
CASSDSSGTEAFF
>NA|TRBJ1-5|TRBD1|TRBV30
TGTGCCTGGAGCCCGACAGGGAACCAGCCCCAGCATTTT
CAWSPTGNQPQHF
>NA|TRBJ1-2|NA|TRBV29-1
TGCAGCGGGAAAGACAGCTATGGCTACACCTTC
CSGKDSYGYTF
>few|TRBJ2-1|TRBD2|TRBV18
TGTGCCAGCTCACCAGGAGCGGGAGGGTACAATGAGCAGTTCTTC
CASSPGAGGYNEQFF
>NA|TRBJ2-1|TRBD1|TRBV7-9
TGTGCCAGCAGCTTTTGGGGACAGGACAACAATGAGCAGTTCTTC
CASSFWGQDNNEQFF
>once|TRBJ2-1|TRBD1|TRBV11-3
TGTGCCAGCAGCCCCGGGACAGGGTTCTACAATGAGCAGTTCTTC
CASSPGTGFYNEQFF
>NA|TRBJ1-4|NA|TRBV28
TGTGCCAGCAGTTTAGTTGGAGGGAATGAAAAACTGTTTTTT
CASSLVGGNEKLFF
>NA|TRBJ1-4|NA|TRBV28
TGTGCCAGCAGTCTTGGGGGGGGAGGTAATGAAAAACTGTTTTTT
CASSLGGGGNEKLFF
>many|TRBJ1-4|TRBD1|TRBV18
TGTGCCAGCTCACCACTTGAGGGGGCTGGTGAAAAACTGTTTTTT
CASSPLEGAGEKLFF
>NA|TRBJ2-7|TRBD1|TRBV19
TGTGCCAGTAGTACCGGGACAGGATCCTACGAGCAGTACTTC
CASSTGTGSYEQYF
>NA|TRBJ2-7|TRBD2|TRBV27
TGTGCCAGCAGTCCACCCGGGGGGGGTAGTCGCCACGAGCAGTACTTC
CASSPPGGGSRHEQYF
>NA|TRBJ2-5|NA|TRBV10-2
TGCGCCAGCAGCCTAGGGGGGAGGGTTGAGACCCAGTACTTC
CASSLGGRVETQYF
>NA|TRBJ1-2|TRBD1|TRBV3-1/TRBV3-2
TGTGCCAGCAGGGGACAGGGCGGCTACACCTTC
CASRGQGGYTF
>NA|TRBJ1-1|NA|TRBV9
TGTGCCAGCAGCCTTGGACAGACAAACACTGAAGCTTTCTTT
CASSLGQTNTEAFF
>NA|TRBJ1-3|NA|TRBV6-5
TGTGCCAGCAGTCCAGGGTTCTCTGGAAACACCATATATTTT
CASSPGFSGNTIYF
>NA|TRBJ2-2|NA|TRBV3-1/TRBV3-2
TGTGCCAGCAGCCATGGGGGGAGGTACACCGGGGAGCTGTTTTTT
CASSHGGRYTGELFF
>few|TRBJ2-7|NA|TRBV19
TGTGCCAGTAGTATGATAGACAGACCGCCCTACGAGCAGTACTTC
CASSMIDRPPYEQYF
>once|TRBJ1-2|NA|TRBV10-3
TGTGCCATCGCTACCTGGGCAGGCCCTTCTAACTATGGCTACACCTTC
CAIATWAGPSNYGYTF
>NA|TRBJ2-3|TRBD2|TRBV7-8
TGTGCCAGCAGAAGACTAGCGGGAGGGATAGCAGATACGCAGTATTTT
CASRRLAGGIADTQYF
>NA|TRBJ1-2|NA|TRBV7-9
TGTGCCAGCAGCTTACAGGGGACTACTAACTATGGCTACACCTTC
CASSLQGTTNYGYTF
>NA|TRBJ1-2|NA|TRBV14
TGTGCCAGCAGCCAAGTGGTCGGCAGGGCATATGGCTACACCTTC
CASSQVVGRAYGYTF
>NA|TRBJ2-7|NA|TRBV9
TGTGCCAGCAGCCCTCTAGGGGAAACCTACGAGCAGTACTTC
CASSPLGETYEQYF
>NA|TRBJ2-1|NA|TRBV6-5
TGTGCCAGCAGGGCCGATGCTTCCTACAATGAGCAGTTCTTC
CASRADASYNEQFF
>NA|TRBJ1-2|NA|TRBV29-1
TGCAGCGTTGATTTCAGGGATGGCTACACCTTC
CSVDFRDGYTF
>once|TRBJ1-4|NA|TRBV7-9
TGTGCCAGCAGCCCCGGGGGTGAAAAACTGTTTTTT
CASSPGGEKLFF
>NA|TRBJ2-1|TRBD1|TRBV9
TGTGCCAGCAGCGTACGGGGACAGGGGACCAATGAGCAGTTCTTC
CASSVRGQGTNEQFF
>NA|TRBJ2-1|NA|TRBV7-2
TGTGCCAGCAGCTTAAGCGGTTACAATGAGCAGTTCTTC
CASSLSGYNEQFF
>NA|TRBJ2-7|TRBD1|TRBV2
TGTGCCAGCAGATACGACCGGGACAGGGCCTACGAGCAGTACTTC
CASRYDRDRAYEQYF
>NA|TRBJ1-1|TRBD1|TRBV6-5
TGTGCCAGCAAGTACAGGGGGAACACTGAAGCTTTCTTT
CASKYRGNTEAFF
>NA|TRBJ1-1|NA|TRBV5-1
TGCGCCAGCAGCCCGGGAAGGATTTTGAACACTGAAGCTTTCTTT
CASSPGRILNTEAFF
>NA|TRBJ2-2|TRBD2|TRBV7-3
TGTGCCAGCAGCTTATCTAGCGGGGGGACTAACACCGGGGAGCTGTTTTTT
CASSLSSGGTNTGELFF
>NA|TRBJ1-3|TRBD1|TRBV28
TGTGCCAGCAGTCCCCCCCGGACAGGGGGGACTGGAAACACCATATATTTT
CASSPPRTGGTGNTIYF
>NA|TRBJ2-7|NA|TRBV7-2
TGTGCCAGCAGCTTAGATGCCTTTACCAGGAAGCAGTACTTC
CASSLDAFTRKQYF
>NA|TRBJ2-7|NA|TRBV11-3
TGTGCCAGCAGACCCTCGGACTCCAATGCCTACGAGCAGTACTTC
CASRPSDSNAYEQYF
>NA|TRBJ2-7|TRBD2|TRBV30
TGTGCCTGGGCGGGACTAGCGGGATCTTCAAGCTCCTACGAGCAGTACTTC
CAWAGLAGSSSSYEQYF
>NA|TRBJ2-7|NA|TRBV19
TGTGCCAGTAGTCCAGGGATGGCTTACGAGCAGTACTTC
CASSPGMAYEQYF
>NA|TRBJ1-1|TRBD1|TRBV29-1
TGCAGCGTCGGGGCCGGGACAGAGGGAGTTGAAGCTTTCTTT
CSVGAGTEGVEAFF
>NA|TRBJ2-1|NA|TRBV5-4
TGTGCCAGCAGATCTCCTTCGACAGTGGGTGAGTTCTTC
CASRSPSTVGEFF
>NA|TRBJ2-1|NA|TRBV13
TGTGCCAGCAGCTCCCGGGACACCGATAGCAATGAGCAGTTCTTC
CASSSRDTDSNEQFF
>NA|TRBJ2-5|TRBD1|TRBV14
TGTGCCAGCAGCCCAAGAGACAGGGCCGTCGGGACCCAGTACTTC
CASSPRDRAVGTQYF
>NA|TRBJ2-2|TRBD1|TRBV4-1
TGCGCCAGCAGCCCCCGACAGGGGGCGACGAACACCGGGGAGCTGTTTTTT
CASSPRQGATNTGELFF
>NA|TRBJ2-1|TRBD2|TRBV7-9
TGTGCCAGCAGCGGGACAGGGACTAGCGGGAGCCTGGGTGAGCAGTTCTTC
CASSGTGTSGSLGEQFF
>NA|TRBJ2-5|NA|TRBV7-3
TGTGCCAGCAGCCAATCCTCCCGGCGGGGTCCCCAAGAGACCCAGTACTTC
CASSQSSRRGPQETQYF
>few|TRBJ1-1|TRBD1|TRBV6-6
TGTGCCAGCCTTACCCACACAGGGGGAAGGACTGAAGCTTTCTTT
CASLTHTGGRTEAFF